The 18 T cell receptor beta chains below were found in one sample sequenced in a study of blood T cell repertoires in COVID-19 (dated by TCRdb to about 2020). Libraries came from the immunoSEQ multiplex PCR assay. Not all clones reach the TCRdb copy of this immuneACCESS table, which keeps in-frame sequences only. Checked studies attribute under half of the gap to unresolved V genes and leave the rest unexplained. Across this sample there are tens of thousands of clones, with 92% seen only once. More than 2% of the sample lies in the top ten. The specimen sequenced was peripheral blood. These TCRs come from a man in his fifties with active COVID-19.

The rearrangement joins TRBV19 to TRBJ2-2; unclear D gene. The germline V gene has CDR1 LNHDA and CDR2 SQIVND (reference sequence). The CDR3 is 14 amino acids. V was clipped by 6 bases and J by 4 bases, with 12 bases between them. In nucleotides, the CDR3 is TGTGCCAGTAGCCAGGTCGATTTCACCGGGGAGCTGTTTTTT. As protein: CASSQVDFTGELFF. Full variable domain (missing parts from reference TRBV19 and TRBJ2-2): DGGITQSPKYLFRKEGQNVTLSCEQNLNHDAMYWYRQDPGQGLRLIYYSQIVNDFQKGDIAEGYSVSREKKESFPLTVTSAQKNPTAFYLCASSQVDFTGELFFGEGSRLTVL.

This rearrangement joins TRBV4-2 to TRBJ1-2; D may be TRBD1 (6 bases). The CDR3 has 15 residues. Trimming pared 0 bases from V and 7 bases from J, leaving 15 bases between. Germline loops: CDR1 LGHNA, CDR2 YNFKEQ. DNA for the CDR3: TGTGCCAGCAGCCAAGATCTCCCCCAACAGGGTGGCTACACCTTC. Translating gives CASSQDLPQQGGYTF.

V usage is TRBV7-2 and J usage is TRBJ1-1, with TRBD1 matching 7 bases. The germline V gene encodes CDR1 SGHTA and CDR2 FQGNSA. There are 13 residues in the CDR3. J gave up 11 bases and V 1 base, and 7 bases lay outside the gene matches. For the CDR3, the DNA is TGTGCCAGCAGCTTAGAGGGGACAGCTGTGGCTTTCTTT. It yields the protein CASSLEGTAVAFF. The variable domain in full, with the rest retrieved from reference TRBV7-2 and TRBJ1-1, is GAGVSQSPSNKVTEKGKDVELRCDPISGHTALYWYRQSLGQGLEFLIYFQGNSAPDKSGLPSDRFSAERTGGSVSTLTIQRTQQEDSAVYLCASSLEGTAVAFFGQGTRLTVV.

The chain combines TRBV2 with TRBJ1-2; tentatively, D is TRBD1 (5 bases). Per the germline V gene, CDR1 is SNHLY and CDR2 is FYNNEI. CDR3 length: 15 amino acids. The V and J ends lost 4 bases and 0 bases respectively, with 12 bases between them. The CDR3 is CASSGGGRTNYGYTF. The CDR3 DNA is TGTGCCAGCAGTGGGGGCGGACGTACTAACTATGGCTACACCTTC.

V usage is TRBV5-1 and J usage is TRBJ2-3; a possible D gene is TRBD2 (6 bases). CDR1 is SGHRS, CDR2 YFSETQ, per germline. Trimming stripped 0 bases from V and 2 bases from J, with 16 bases between. This CDR3 contains 17 residues. The CDR3 loop is CASSLGGGSGITDTQYF. As DNA, the CDR3 is TGCGCCAGCAGCTTGGGAGGTGGTAGCGGAATCACAGATACGCAGTATTTT.

The chain links TRBV19 to TRBJ1-2; a possible D gene is TRBD1 (5 bases). Germline CDR1 reads LNHDA; CDR2 reads SQIVND (reference sequence). The CDR3 length is 15 residues. V gave up 3 bases and J gave up 2 bases, with 13 bases separating them. CDR3 region: CASSIGGQLNYGYTF. In DNA form, the CDR3 reads TGTGCCAGTAGTATCGGCGGACAACTAAACTATGGCTACACCTTC.

The chain has TRBV20-1 and TRBJ1-2; D is unclear. The V end lost 3 bases, the J end lost 4 bases, and 6 bases lay between the germline ends. Germline V lookup: CDR1 DFQATT, CDR2 SNEGSKA (reference sequence). CDR3 size: 11 residues. The CDR3: CSARIGYGYTF. The CDR3 DNA sequence: TGCAGTGCTAGGATCGGCTATGGCTACACCTTC.

This sequence joins TRBV7-8 and TRBJ1-1, with 7 positions matching TRBD1. Trimming at V came to 9 bases and at J to 1 base, leaving 17 bases not matched to a gene. The germline V gene has CDR1 SGHVS and CDR2 FQNEAQ. This CDR3 has 17 residues. CDR3 DNA sequence: TGTGCCAGTACCCGTTTTTCCGGGAGGGGGCAGAACACTGAAGCTTTCTTT. It encodes CASTRFSGRGQNTEAFF.

V gene TRBV19 combines with J gene TRBJ1-3; TRBD1 aligns across 8 bases. The CDR3 is 15 residues long. CDR1 and CDR2 from the germline V gene are LNHDA and SQIVND (reference sequence). After removal of 3 bases from V and 2 bases from J, the junction contained 3 bases not matched to a gene. The CDR3 nucleotides read TGTGCCAGTAGTATGGACAGGGCTGCTGGAAACACCATATATTTT. It is translated as CASSMDRAAGNTIYF.

This chain connects TRBV28 to TRBJ1-1; the match to TRBD1 covers 8 bases. V shed 5 bases, J shed 4 bases, and the junction held 18 bases outside the gene matches. This CDR3 contains 18 residues. CDR1 and CDR2 (germline): MDHEN, SYDVKM. CDR3 nucleotides: TGTGCCAGCAGTCCCTTGGGCAATACGGACAGGGAGGGCACTGAAGCTTTCTTT. This translates into CASSPLGNTDREGTEAFF.

The V call is TRBV10-3, the J call TRBJ2-3; D is perhaps TRBD2 (7 bases). The V end was cut by 0 bases, the J end by 0 bases, with 16 bases between. Germline CDR1 is ENHRY and CDR2 is SYGVKD. This CDR3 spans 18 amino acids. The DNA for the CDR3 is TGTGCCATCAGTGAGTCCCCCGGGGCGGGGGCCAGCACAGATACGCAGTATTTT. It yields the protein CAISESPGAGASTDTQYF.

This sequence joins TRBV7-6 and TRBJ1-6, with 8 bases fitting TRBD1. The J segment lost 5 bases and the V segment lost 5 bases, leaving 8 bases of the junction unmatched. CDR3 length: 16 residues. Germline loops: CDR1 SGHVS, CDR2 FNYEAQ. As DNA, the CDR3 is TGTGCCAGCAGCCCCCGGACAGGGATCAATAATTCACCCCTCCACTTT. It is translated as CASSPRTGINNSPLHF.

In this sample, this clone turned up once. The chain combines TRBV7-2 with TRBJ2-1; D remains ambiguous. The CDR3 extends over 16 amino acids. Per germline, CDR1 SGHTA and CDR2 FQGNSA. V dropped 2 bases and J dropped 2 bases, with 13 bases sitting between them. Here the CDR3 DNA reads TGTGCCAGCAGCTTAACGGTTGCGGTTGCCTACAATGAGCAGTTCTTC. Protein product: CASSLTVAVAYNEQFF.

The rearrangement links TRBV2 to TRBJ2-7; a possible D gene is TRBD2 (5 bases). Trimming cost V 7 bases and J 7 bases, with 14 bases left between them. The CDR3 length is 12 residues. The germline V gene has CDR1 SNHLY and CDR2 FYNNEI. CDR3 residues: CASTTEPGEQYF. The CDR3 coding sequence is TGTGCCAGCACCACGGAGCCGGGGGAGCAGTACTTC. Variable domain in full (rest from reference TRBV2 and TRBJ2-7): EPEVTQTPSHQVTQMGQEVILRCVPISNHLYFYWYRQILGQKVEFLVSFYNNEISEKSEIFDDQFSVERPDGSNFTLKIRSTKLEDSAMYFCASTTEPGEQYFGPGTRLTVT.

The chain uses TRBV5-1 and TRBJ1-2, with D maybe TRBD1 (5 bases). V shed 0 bases and J shed 6 bases, with 6 bases lying between them. Germline V gene sequence: CDR1 SGHRS, CDR2 YFSETQ. CDR3 size: 12 residues. CDR3 DNA sequence: TGCGCCAGCAGCTTGGAAGGGGATGGCTACACCTTC. Its translation is CASSLEGDGYTF.

The chain joins TRBV7-3 to TRBJ2-5; 8 bases align to TRBD2. The CDR3 totals 15 residues. Per germline, CDR1 SGHTA and CDR2 FQGTGA. V lost 2 bases to trimming and J lost 2 bases; unmatched junction nucleotides: 4. CDR3 protein: CASSLFSGGQETQYF. CDR3 nucleotide sequence: TGTGCCAGCAGCTTATTTTCGGGGGGGCAAGAGACCCAGTACTTC. Full variable domain (remainder filled in from reference TRBV7-3 and TRBJ2-5): GAGVSQTPSNKVTEKGKYVELRCDPISGHTALYWYRQSLGQGPEFLIYFQGTGAADDSGLPNDRFFAVRPEGSVSTLKIQRTERGDSAVYLCASSLFSGGQETQYFGPGTRLLVL.

The genes are TRBV4-1 and TRBJ2-7, with 7 bases matching TRBD1. The CDR3 has 15 amino acids. V lost 2 bases, J lost 0 bases, and 4 bases stayed unmatched. The germline gives CDR1 MGHRA, CDR2 YSYEKL. Here the CDR3 reads CASSQPGQTSYEQYF. The CDR3, as DNA: TGCGCCAGCAGCCAACCGGGACAGACCTCCTACGAGCAGTACTTC.

The V and J genes are TRBV4-1 and TRBJ2-2; TRBD1 matches 9 bases. Germline CDR1 and CDR2: MGHRA and YSYEKL. The junction had 12 bases not matched to a gene; V was cut back by 2 bases and J by 8 bases. The CDR3 contains 17 residues. The CDR3 region is CASSQRGRDREPGELFF. Written as DNA, the CDR3 is TGCGCCAGCAGCCAAAGGGGCCGGGACAGGGAACCGGGGGAGCTGTTTTTT.